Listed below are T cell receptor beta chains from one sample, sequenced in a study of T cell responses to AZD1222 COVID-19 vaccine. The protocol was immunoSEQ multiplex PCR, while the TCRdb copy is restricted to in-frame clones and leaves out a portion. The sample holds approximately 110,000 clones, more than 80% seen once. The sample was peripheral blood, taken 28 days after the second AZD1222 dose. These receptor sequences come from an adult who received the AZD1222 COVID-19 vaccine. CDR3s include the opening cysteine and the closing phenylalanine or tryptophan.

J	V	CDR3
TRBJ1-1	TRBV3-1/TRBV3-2	CASSQFMRQGAAEAFF
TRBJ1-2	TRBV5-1	CASSLGQSANYGYTF
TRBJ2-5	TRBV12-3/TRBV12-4	CASRRLAWETQYF
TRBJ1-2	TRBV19	CASSTYRGAATNYGYTF
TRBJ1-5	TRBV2	CASLRGDSFNQPQHF
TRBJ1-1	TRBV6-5	CASSRTGQINTEAFF
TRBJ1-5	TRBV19	CAGGGEQPQHF
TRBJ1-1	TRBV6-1	CASSELGSWHTEAFF
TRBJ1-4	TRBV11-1	CASSRDRGNEKLFF
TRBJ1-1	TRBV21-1	CASTGTGDQNTEAFF
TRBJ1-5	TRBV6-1	CASSEAPARANQPQHF
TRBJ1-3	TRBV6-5	CASSVDRGGNTIYF
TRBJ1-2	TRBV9	CASSIGAYYGYTF
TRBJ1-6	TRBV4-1	CASSQVPVIDSPLHF
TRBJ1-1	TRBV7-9	CATQPRQFTEAFF
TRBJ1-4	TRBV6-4	CASRGGLAKLFF
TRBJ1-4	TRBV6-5	CASRGQEKLFF
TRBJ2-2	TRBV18	CASSQTGDTGELFF
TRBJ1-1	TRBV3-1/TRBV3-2	CASSQSTANTEAFF
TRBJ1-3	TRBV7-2	CASSQVGGNTIYF
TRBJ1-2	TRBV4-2	CASSGRAYGYTF
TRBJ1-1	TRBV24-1	CATSEVQGLNTEAFF
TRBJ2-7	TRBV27	CASTTRDRHYEQYF
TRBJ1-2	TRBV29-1	CSVVSGQSNYGYTF
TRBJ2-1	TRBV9	CASSVYVSGGGLTYNEQFF
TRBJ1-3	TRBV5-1	CASSLQGAGNTIYF
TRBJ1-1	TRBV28	CASRGEGGMNTEAFF
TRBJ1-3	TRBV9	CASSARTDGNTIYF
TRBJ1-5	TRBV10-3	CAISPGQGDQPQHF
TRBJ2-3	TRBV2	CASRRGGREDTQYF
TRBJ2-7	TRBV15	CATSRAGTGGDEQYF
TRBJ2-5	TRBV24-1	CATSDYTGGWETQYF
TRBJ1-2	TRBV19	CASSAEGRSYGYTF
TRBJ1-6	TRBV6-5	CASRPAGPNSPLHF
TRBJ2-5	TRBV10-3	CAISESRGTQETQYF
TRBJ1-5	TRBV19	CASSITHSNQPQHF
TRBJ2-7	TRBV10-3	CAISDDGGGYEQYF
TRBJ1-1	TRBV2	CASSRDMNTEAFF
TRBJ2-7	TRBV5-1	CASSWDRGNEQYF
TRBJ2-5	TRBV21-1	CASSKDPGRWETQYF
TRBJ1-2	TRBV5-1	CASSDQTGGAGYTF
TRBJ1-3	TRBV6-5	CASRAQQGPGNTIYF